This T cell receptor beta chain was identified in a study of shared clonotypes between healthy human individuals. Study details: Donors were a couple of women and a few men aged 18 to 49. The study's findings and limits: Rarefaction demonstrated incomplete sorted-subset sequencing despite large depth.

Every immunoSEQ plate was one replicate of a subset's evenly spread DNA. This table comes from immunoSEQ multiplex PCR, and its TCRdb copy is limited to in-frame clones, with some not included. This repertoire shows over a million clones, approximately 68% found once; its top ten account for approximately 1.5%. Comment on this clone: Its cognate antigen is unknown.

Germline V gene sequence: CDR1 SGHTA, CDR2 FQGNSA. The CDR3 is made up of 16 amino acids. Trimming shortened V by 0 bases and J by 1 base, and 10 bases separated the two germline ends. This receptor was identified in a man younger than 35 in good health. Material: memory CD4+ T cells sorted from blood. The subset is: CD45RA-negative fraction. V is TRBV7-2 and J is TRBJ2-1, with D possibly being TRBD2 (7 bases). The CDR3 spells CASSLAGGGSYNEQFF. In nucleotides, the CDR3 is TGTGCCAGCAGCTTAGCGGGAGGGGGATCCTACAATGAGCAGTTCTTC.